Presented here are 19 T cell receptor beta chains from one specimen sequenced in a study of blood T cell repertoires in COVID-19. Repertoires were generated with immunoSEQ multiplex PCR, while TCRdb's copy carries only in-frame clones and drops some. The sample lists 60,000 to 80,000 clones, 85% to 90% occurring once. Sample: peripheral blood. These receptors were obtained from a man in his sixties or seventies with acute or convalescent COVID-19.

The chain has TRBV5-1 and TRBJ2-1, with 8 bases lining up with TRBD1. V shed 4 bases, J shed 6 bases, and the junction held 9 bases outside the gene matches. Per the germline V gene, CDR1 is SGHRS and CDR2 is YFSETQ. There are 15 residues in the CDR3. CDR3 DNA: TGCGCCAGCAGCCGTGGACAGGGCGATAGCAATGAGCAGTTCTTC. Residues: CASSRGQGDSNEQFF.

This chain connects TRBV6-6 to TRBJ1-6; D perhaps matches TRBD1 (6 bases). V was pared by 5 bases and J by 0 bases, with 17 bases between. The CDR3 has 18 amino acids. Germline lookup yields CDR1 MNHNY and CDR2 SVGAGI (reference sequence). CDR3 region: CASSRPTGPSSYNSPLHF. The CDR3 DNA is TGTGCCAGCAGTCGCCCGACAGGCCCGAGCTCCTATAATTCACCCCTCCACTTT.

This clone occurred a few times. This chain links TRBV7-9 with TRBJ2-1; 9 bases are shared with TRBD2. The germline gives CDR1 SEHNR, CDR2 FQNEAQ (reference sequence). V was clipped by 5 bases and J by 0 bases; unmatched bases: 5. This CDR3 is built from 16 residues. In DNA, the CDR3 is TGTGCCAGCAGCCCTAGCGGGGTCAACTCCTACAATGAGCAGTTCTTC. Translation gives CASSPSGVNSYNEQFF.

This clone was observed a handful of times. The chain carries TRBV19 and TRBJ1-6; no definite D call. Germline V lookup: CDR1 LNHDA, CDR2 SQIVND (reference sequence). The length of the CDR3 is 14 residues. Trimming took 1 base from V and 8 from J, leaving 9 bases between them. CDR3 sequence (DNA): TGTGCCAGTAGTATAGGAACCTCGGATTCACCCCTCCACTTT. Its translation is CASSIGTSDSPLHF.

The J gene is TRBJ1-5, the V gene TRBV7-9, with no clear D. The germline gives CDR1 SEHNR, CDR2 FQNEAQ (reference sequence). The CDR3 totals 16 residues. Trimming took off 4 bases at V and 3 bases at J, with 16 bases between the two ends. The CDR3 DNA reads TGTGCCAGCAGCTCTACCGACGGGGTCCTCAATCAGCCCCAGCATTTT. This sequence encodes CASSSTDGVLNQPQHF.

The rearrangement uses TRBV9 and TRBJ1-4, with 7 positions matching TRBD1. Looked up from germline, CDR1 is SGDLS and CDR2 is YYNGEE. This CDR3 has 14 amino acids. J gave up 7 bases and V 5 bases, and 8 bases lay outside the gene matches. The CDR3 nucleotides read TGTGCCAGCAGTCGCGGACAGGTTGGTGAAAAACTGTTTTTT. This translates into CASSRGQVGEKLFF.

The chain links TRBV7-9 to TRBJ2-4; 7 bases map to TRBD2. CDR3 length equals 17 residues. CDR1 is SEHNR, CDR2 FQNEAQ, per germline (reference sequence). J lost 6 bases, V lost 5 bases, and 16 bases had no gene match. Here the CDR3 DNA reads TGTGCCAGCAGCCGTCTCCGGGACTATGATAAGGGAAACATTCAGTACTTC. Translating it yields CASSRLRDYDKGNIQYF.

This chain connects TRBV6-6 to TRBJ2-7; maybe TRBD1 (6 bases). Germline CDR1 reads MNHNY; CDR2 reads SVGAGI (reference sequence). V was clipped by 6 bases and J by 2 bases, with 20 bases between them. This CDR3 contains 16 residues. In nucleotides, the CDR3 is TGTGCCAGCAGCCTCGCTGGGGGCGGCCTCCCCTACGAGCAGTACTTC. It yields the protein CASSLAGGGLPYEQYF.

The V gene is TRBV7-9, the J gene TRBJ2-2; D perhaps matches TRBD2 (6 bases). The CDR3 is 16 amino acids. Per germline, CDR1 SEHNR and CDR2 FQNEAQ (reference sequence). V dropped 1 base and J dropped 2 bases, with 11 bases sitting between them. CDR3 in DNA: TGTGCCAGCAGCTTAGGTCCGGGGGTTAACACCGGGGAGCTGTTTTTT. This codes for CASSLGPGVNTGELFF.

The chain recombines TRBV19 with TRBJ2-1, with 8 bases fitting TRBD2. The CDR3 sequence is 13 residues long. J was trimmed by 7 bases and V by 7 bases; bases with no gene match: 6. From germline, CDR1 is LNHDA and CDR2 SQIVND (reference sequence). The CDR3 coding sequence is TGTGCCAGTATTTTTCCGGGGGGGAATGAGCAGTTCTTC. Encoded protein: CASIFPGGNEQFF.

The CDR3 protein is CASQRDYAYNEQFF. The CDR3 DNA reads as TGTGCCAGCCAACGGGACTACGCCTACAATGAGCAGTTCTTC. The genes are TRBV25-1 and TRBJ2-1; TRBD2 matches at 7 bases. From germline, CDR1 is MGHDK and CDR2 SYGVNS. V dropped 8 bases and J dropped 2; count of bases not matched to a gene: 6. This CDR3 has 14 residues.

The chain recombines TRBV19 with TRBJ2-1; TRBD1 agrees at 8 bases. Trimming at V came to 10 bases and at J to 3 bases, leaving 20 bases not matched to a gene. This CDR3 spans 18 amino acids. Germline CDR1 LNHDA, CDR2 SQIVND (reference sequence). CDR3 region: CATRGSRGHGSHYNEQFF. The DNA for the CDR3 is TGTGCCACCCGCGGGTCCAGGGGGCATGGTAGCCACTACAATGAGCAGTTCTTC.

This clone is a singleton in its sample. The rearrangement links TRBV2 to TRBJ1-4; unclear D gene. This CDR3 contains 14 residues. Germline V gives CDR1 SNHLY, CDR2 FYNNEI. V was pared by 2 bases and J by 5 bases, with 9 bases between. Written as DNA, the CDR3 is TGTGCCAGCAGTGAACAGGTGGTAAATGAAAAACTGTTTTTT. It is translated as CASSEQVVNEKLFF.

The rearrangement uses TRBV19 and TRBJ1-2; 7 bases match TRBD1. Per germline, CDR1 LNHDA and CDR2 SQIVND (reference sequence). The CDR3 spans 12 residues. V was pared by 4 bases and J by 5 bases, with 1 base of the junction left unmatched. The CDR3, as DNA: TGTGCCAGTAGTACCAGGGGGTATGGCTACACCTTC. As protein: CASSTRGYGYTF.

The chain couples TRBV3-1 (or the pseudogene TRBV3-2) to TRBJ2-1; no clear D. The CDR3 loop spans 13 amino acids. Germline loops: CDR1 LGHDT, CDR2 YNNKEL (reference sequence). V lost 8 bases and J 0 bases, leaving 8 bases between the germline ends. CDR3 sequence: CASGQSSYNEQFF. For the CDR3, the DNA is TGTGCCAGCGGGCAGAGCTCCTACAATGAGCAGTTCTTC.

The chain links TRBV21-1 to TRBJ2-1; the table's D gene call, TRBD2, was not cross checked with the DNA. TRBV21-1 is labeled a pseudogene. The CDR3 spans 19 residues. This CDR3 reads CASSDDRASGSFAWNEQFF. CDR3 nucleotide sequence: TGTGCCAGCAGCGACGATCGGGCTAGCGGGAGCTTTGCTTGGAATGAGCAGTTCTTC.

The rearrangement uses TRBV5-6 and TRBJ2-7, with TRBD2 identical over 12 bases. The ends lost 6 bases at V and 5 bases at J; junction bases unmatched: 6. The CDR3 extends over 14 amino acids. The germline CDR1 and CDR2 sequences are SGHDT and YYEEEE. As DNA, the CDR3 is TGTGCCAGCACCCCTAGCGGGAGGGCCGACGAGCAGTACTTC. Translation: CASTPSGRADEQYF.

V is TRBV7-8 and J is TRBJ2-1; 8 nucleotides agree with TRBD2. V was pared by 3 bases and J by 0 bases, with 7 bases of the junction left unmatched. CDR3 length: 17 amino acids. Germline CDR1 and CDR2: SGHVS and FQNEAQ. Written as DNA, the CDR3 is TGTGCCAGCAGCTTCCCCCTCGGGGGGGGCTCCTACAATGAGCAGTTCTTC. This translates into CASSFPLGGGSYNEQFF.

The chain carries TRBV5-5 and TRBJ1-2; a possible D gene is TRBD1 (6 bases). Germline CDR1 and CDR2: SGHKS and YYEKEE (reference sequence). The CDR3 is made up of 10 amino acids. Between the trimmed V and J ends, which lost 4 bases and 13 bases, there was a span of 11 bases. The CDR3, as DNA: TGTGCCAGCAGCGGAGGACAGCCCACCTTC. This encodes CASSGGQPTF.